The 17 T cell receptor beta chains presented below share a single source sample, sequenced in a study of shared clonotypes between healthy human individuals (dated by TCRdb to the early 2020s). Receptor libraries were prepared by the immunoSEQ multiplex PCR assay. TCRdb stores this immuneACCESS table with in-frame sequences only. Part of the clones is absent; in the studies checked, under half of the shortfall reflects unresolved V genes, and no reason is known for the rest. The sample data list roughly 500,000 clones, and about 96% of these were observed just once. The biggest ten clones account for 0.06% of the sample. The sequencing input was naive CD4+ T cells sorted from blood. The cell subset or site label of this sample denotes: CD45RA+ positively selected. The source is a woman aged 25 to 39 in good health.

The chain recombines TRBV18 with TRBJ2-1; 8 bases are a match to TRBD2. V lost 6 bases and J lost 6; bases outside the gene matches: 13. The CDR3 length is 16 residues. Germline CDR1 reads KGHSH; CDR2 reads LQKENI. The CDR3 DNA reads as TGTGCCAGCTCCAGGACTAGCCCAAAGGGTGTCAATGAGCAGTTCTTC. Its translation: CASSRTSPKGVNEQFF. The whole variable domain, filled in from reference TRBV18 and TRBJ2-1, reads NAGVMQNPRHLVRRRGQEARLRCSPMKGHSHVYWYRQLPEEGLKFMVYLQKENIIDESGMPKERFSAEFPKEGPSILRIQQVVRGDSAAYFCASSRTSPKGVNEQFFGPGTRLTVL.

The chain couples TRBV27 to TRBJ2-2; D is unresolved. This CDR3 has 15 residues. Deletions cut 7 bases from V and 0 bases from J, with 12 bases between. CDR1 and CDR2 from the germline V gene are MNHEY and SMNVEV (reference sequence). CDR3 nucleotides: TGTGCCAGCACCCCAAGGTGGTCGAACACCGGGGAGCTGTTTTTT. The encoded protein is CASTPRWSNTGELFF.

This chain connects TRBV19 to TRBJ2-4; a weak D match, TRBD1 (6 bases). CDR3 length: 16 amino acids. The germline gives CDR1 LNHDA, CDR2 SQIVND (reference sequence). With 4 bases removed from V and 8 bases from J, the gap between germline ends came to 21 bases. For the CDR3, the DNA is TGTGCCAGTAGTACCCAGGGGACCCGTGCGGTGGACATTCAGTACTTC. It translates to CASSTQGTRAVDIQYF.

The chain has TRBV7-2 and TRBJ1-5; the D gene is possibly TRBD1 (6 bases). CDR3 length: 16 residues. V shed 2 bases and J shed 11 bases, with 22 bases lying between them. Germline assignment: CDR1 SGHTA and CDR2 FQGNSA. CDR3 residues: CASSLSPRQASSAQHF. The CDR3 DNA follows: TGTGCCAGCAGCTTATCCCCTCGACAGGCGTCTTCAGCCCAGCATTTT. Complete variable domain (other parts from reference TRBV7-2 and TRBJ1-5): GAGVSQSPSNKVTEKGKDVELRCDPISGHTALYWYRQSLGQGLEFLIYFQGNSAPDKSGLPSDRFSAERTGGSVSTLTIQRTQQEDSAVYLCASSLSPRQASSAQHFGDGTRLSIL.

CDR3 in amino acids: CASSLGPGQNYGYTF. The CDR3 coding sequence is TGTGCCAGCAGCTTAGGCCCGGGACAGAACTATGGCTACACCTTC. This sequence joins TRBV13 and TRBJ1-2; 7 bases match TRBD1. The CDR3 is 15 residues long. The germline V gene encodes CDR1 PRHDT and CDR2 FYEKMQ (reference sequence). J was trimmed by 2 bases and V by 0 bases; bases with no gene match: 3.

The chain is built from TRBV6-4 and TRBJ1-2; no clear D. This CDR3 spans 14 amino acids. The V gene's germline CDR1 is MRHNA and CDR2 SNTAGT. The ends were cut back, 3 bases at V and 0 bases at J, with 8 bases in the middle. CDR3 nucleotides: TGTGCCAGCAGTGAAGCAGATACTAACTATGGCTACACCTTC. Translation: CASSEADTNYGYTF.

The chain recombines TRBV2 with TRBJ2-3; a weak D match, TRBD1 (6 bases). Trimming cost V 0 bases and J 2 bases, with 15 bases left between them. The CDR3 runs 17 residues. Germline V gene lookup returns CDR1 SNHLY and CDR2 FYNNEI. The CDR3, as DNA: TGTGCCAGCAGTGAAGCTAGCAGGACAGACTCCACAGATACGCAGTATTTT. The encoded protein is CASSEASRTDSTDTQYF.

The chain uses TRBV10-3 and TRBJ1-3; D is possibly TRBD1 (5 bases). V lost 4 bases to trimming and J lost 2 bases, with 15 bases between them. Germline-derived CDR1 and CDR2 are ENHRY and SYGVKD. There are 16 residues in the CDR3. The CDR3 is CAISAKSTATGNTIYF. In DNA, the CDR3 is TGTGCCATCAGTGCCAAATCGACAGCGACTGGAAACACCATATATTTT.

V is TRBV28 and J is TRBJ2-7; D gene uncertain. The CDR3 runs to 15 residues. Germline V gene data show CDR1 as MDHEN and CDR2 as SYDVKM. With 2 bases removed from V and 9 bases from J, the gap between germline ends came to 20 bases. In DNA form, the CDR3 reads TGTGCCAGCAGTTTAGGTCAGCCCAGTTGGAACGGGCAGTACTTC. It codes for CASSLGQPSWNGQYF.

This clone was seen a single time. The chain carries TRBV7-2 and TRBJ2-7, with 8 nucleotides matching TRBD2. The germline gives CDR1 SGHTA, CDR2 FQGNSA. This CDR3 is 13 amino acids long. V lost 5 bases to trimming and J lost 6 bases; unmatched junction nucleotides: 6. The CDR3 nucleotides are TGTGCCAGCAGCCCCGGGACTAGTCGCGAGCAGTACTTC. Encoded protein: CASSPGTSREQYF.

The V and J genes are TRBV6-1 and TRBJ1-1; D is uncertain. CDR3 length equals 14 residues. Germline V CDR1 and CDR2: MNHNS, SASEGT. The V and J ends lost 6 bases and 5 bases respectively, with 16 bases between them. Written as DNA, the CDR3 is TGTGCCAGCAGCCCACCGGTTGGGCGGACTGAAGCTTTCTTT. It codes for CASSPPVGRTEAFF.

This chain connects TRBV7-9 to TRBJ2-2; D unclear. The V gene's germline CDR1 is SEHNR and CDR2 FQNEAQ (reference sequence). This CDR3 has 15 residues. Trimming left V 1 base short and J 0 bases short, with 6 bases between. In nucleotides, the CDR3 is TGTGCCAGCAGCTTAGGCCAAACGAACACCGGGGAGCTGTTTTTT. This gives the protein CASSLGQTNTGELFF.

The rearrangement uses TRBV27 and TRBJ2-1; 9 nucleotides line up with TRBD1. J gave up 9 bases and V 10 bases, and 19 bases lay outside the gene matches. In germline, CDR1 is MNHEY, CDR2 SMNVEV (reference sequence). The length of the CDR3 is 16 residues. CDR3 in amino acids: CAIRSRDREAMGEQFF. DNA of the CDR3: TGTGCCATCCGATCCCGGGACAGGGAGGCAATGGGTGAGCAGTTCTTC.

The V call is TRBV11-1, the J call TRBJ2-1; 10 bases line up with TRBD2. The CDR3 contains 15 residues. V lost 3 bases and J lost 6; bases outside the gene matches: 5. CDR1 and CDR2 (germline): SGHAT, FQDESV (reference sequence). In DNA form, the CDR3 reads TGTGCCAGCAGCTTGACAGCGGGAGGGGCCAATGAGCAGTTCTTC. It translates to CASSLTAGGANEQFF. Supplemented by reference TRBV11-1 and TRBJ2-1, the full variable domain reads EAEVAQSPRYKITEKSQAVAFWCDPISGHATLYWYRQILGQGPELLVQFQDESVVDDSQLPKDRFSAERLKGVDSTLKIQPAELGDSAMYLCASSLTAGGANEQFFGPGTRLTVL.

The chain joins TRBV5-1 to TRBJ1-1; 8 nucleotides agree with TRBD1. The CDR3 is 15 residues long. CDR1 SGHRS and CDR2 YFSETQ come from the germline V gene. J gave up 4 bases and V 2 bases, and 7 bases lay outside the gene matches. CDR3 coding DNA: TGCGCCAGCAGCTTTCCCGGGACAGGACTCACTGAAGCTTTCTTT. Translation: CASSFPGTGLTEAFF.

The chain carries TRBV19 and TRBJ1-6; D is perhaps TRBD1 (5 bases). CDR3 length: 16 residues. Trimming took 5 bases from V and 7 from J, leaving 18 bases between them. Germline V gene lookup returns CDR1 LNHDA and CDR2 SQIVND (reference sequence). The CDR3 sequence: CASSSNFRARNSPLHF. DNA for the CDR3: TGTGCCAGTAGTTCAAACTTCAGGGCTAGGAATTCACCCCTCCACTTT.

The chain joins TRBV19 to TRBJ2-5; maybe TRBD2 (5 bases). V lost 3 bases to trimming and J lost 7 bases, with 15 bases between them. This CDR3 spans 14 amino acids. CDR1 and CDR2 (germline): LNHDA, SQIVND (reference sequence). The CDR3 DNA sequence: TGTGCCAGTAGTATGGACTTGACGCGCGGGACCCAGTACTTC. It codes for CASSMDLTRGTQYF.